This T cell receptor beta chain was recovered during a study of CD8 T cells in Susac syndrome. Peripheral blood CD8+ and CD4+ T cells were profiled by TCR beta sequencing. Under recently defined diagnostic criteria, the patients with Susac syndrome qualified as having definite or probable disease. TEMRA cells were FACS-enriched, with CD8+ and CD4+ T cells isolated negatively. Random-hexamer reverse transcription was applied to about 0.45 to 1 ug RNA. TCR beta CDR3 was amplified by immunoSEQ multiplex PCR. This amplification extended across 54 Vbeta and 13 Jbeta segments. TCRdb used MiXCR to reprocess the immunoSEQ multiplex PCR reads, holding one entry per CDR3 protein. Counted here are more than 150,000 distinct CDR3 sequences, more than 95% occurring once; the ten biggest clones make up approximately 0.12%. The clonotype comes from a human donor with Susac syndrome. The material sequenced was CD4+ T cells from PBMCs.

Here the CDR3 reads CATSRDRGAQETQYF. For the CDR3, the DNA is TGTGCCACCAGCAGAGATCGGGGGGCCCAAGAGACCCAGTACTTC. This chain uses TRBV15 with TRBJ2-5, with TRBD2 as a possible D gene (7 bases). The germline V gene encodes CDR1 LNHNV and CDR2 YYDKDF (reference sequence). The CDR3 loop spans 15 amino acids. Trimming took off 0 bases at V and 1 base at J, with 9 bases between the two ends.